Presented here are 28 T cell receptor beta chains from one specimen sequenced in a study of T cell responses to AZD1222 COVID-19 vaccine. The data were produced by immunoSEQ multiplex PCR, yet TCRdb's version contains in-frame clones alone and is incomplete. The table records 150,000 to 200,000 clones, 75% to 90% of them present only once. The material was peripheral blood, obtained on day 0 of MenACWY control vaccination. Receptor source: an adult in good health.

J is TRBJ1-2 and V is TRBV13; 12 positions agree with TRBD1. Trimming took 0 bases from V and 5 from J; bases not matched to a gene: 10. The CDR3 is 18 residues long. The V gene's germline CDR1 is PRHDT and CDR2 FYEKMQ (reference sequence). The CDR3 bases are TGTGCCAGCAGCTTAGGTTCCGGGACAGGGGGCTGGGGATATGGCTACACCTTC. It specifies CASSLGSGTGGWGYGYTF.

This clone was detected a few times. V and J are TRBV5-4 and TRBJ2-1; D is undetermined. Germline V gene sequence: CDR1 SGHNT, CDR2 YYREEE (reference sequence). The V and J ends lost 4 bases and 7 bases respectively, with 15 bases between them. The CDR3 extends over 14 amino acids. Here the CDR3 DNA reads TGTGCCAGCAGCCTGGATTGGGCTGGGAATGAGCAGTTCTTC. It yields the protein CASSLDWAGNEQFF.

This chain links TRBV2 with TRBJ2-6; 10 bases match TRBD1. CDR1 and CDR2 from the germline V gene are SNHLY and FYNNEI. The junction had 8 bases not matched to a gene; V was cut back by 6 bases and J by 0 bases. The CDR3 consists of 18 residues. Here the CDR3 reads CASRGRTGGSSGANVLTF. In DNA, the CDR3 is TGTGCCAGCAGAGGGAGGACAGGGGGTTCCTCTGGGGCCAACGTCCTGACTTTC.

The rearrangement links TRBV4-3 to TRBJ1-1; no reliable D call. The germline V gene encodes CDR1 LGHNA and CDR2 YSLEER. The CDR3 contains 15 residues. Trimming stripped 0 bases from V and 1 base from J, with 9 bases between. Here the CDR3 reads CASSQDSPANTEAFF. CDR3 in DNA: TGCGCCAGCAGCCAAGATTCGCCGGCGAACACTGAAGCTTTCTTT.

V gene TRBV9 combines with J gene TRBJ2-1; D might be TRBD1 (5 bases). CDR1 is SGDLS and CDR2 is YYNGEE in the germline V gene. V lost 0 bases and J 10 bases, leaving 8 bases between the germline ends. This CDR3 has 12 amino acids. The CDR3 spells CASSVGGPEQFF. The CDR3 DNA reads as TGTGCCAGCAGCGTAGGGGGCCCGGAGCAGTTCTTC.

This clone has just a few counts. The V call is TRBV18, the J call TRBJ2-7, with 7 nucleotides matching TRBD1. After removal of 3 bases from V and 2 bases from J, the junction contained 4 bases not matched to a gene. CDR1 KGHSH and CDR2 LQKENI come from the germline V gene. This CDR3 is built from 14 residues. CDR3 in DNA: TGTGCCAGCTCACCGATACAGGGGCCCTACGAGCAGTACTTC. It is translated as CASSPIQGPYEQYF.

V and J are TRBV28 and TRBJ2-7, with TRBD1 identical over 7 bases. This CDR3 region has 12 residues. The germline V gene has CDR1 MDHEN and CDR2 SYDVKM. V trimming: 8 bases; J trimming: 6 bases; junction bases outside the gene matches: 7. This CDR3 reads CASGNRGSEQYF. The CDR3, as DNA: TGTGCCAGCGGGAACAGGGGCTCCGAGCAGTACTTC.

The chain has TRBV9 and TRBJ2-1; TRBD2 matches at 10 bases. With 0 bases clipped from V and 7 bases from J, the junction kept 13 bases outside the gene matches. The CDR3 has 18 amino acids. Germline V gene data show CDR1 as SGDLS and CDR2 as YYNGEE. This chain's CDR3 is CASSVEVSGGSSRNEQFF. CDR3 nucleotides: TGTGCCAGCAGCGTAGAAGTTAGCGGGGGGTCAAGTAGGAATGAGCAGTTCTTC.

The CDR3 DNA reads as TGTGCCAGTAGTATGCGGCAGTCCCAAGAGACCCAGTACTTC. Amino acid sequence: CASSMRQSQETQYF. The chain joins TRBV19 to TRBJ2-5; D not resolved. The CDR3 has 14 residues. Germline CDR1 reads LNHDA; CDR2 reads SQIVND (reference sequence). Between the trimmed V and J ends, which lost 3 bases and 1 base, there was a span of 9 bases.

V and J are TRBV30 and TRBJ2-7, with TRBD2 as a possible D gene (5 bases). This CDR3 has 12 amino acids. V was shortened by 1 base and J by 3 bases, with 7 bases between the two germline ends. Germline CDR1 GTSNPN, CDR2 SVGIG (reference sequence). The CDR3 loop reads CAWSGSDYEQYF. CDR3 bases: TGTGCCTGGAGTGGTAGCGACTACGAGCAGTACTTC.

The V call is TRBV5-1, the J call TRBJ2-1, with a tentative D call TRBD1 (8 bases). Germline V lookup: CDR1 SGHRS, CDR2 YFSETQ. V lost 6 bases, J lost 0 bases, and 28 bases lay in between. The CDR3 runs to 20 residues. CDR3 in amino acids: CASNLQGGRLYSSSYNEQFF. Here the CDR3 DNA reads TGCGCCAGCAACTTACAGGGGGGGCGTTTATACTCGAGCTCCTACAATGAGCAGTTCTTC.

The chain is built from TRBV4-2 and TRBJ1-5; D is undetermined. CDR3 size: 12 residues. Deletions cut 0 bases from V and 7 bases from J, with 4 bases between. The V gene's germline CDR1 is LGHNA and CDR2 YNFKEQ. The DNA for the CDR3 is TGTGCCAGCAGCCAAGAAGGGCAGCCCCAGCATTTT. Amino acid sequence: CASSQEGQPQHF.

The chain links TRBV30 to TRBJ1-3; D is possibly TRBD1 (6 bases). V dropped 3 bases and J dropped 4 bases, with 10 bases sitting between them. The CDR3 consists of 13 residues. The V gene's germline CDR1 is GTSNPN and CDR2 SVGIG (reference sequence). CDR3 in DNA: TGTGCCTGGAGAACAGGGTCCGGAAACACCATATATTTT. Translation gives CAWRTGSGNTIYF.

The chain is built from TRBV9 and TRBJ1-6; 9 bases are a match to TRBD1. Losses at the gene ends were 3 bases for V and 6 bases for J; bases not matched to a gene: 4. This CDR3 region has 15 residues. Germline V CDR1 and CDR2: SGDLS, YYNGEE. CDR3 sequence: CASSATGGSNSPLHF. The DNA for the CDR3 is TGTGCCAGCAGCGCCACAGGGGGCAGTAATTCACCCCTCCACTTT.

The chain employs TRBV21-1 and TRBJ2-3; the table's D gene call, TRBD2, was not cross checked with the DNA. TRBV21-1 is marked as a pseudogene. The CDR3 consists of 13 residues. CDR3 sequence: CAVPAGEVDTQYF. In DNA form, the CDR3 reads TGTGCCGTCCCAGCGGGAGAGGTAGATACGCAGTATTTT.

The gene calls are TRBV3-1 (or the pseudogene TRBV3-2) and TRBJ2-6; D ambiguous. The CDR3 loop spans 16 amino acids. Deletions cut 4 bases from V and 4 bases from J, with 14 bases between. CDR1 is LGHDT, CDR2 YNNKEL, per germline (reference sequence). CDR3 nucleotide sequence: TGTGCCAGCAGCCTAAGCACCACCGGGGGGGCCAACGTCCTGACTTTC. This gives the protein CASSLSTTGGANVLTF.

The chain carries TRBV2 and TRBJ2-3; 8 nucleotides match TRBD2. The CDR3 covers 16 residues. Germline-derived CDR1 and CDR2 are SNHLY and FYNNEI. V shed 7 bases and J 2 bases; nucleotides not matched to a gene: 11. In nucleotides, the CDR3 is TGTGCCAGCACTCTCGGGGGACTAGGGTCCACAGATACGCAGTATTTT. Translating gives CASTLGGLGSTDTQYF.

The CDR3 DNA is TGTGCCACCAGGCCGCCCAGGACAGCCAACTCTGGGGCCAACGTCCTGACTTTC. It encodes CATRPPRTANSGANVLTF. The rearrangement links TRBV24-1 to TRBJ2-6, with a possible D match to TRBD1 (6 bases). This CDR3 region has 18 residues. Germline CDR1 and CDR2: KGHDR and SFDVKD. The ends were cut back, 7 bases at V and 0 bases at J, with 18 bases in the middle.

The CDR3 DNA follows: TGTGCCAGCAGCCCCACGGGGCGGGCTCTTTCAAGAGGGGAGCTGTTTTTT. It translates to CASSPTGRALSRGELFF. This chain joins TRBV7-2 and TRBJ2-2; D may match TRBD1 or TRBD2 (5 bases each). Germline lookup yields CDR1 SGHTA and CDR2 FQGNSA. With 5 bases removed from V and 8 bases from J, the gap between germline ends came to 24 bases. CDR3 size: 17 residues.

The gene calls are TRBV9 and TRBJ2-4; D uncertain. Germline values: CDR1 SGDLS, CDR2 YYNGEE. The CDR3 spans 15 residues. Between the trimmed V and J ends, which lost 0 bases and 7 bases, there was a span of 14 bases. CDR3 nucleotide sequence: TGTGCCAGCAGCGTAGGGTATAATCAGAGGAACATTCAGTACTTC. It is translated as CASSVGYNQRNIQYF.

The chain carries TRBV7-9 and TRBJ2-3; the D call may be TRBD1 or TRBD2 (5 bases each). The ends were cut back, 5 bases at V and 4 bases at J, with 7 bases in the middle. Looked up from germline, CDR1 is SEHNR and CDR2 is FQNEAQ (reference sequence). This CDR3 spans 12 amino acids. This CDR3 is CASSLGPDTQYF. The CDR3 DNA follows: TGTGCCAGCAGCCTGGGACCAGATACGCAGTATTTT.

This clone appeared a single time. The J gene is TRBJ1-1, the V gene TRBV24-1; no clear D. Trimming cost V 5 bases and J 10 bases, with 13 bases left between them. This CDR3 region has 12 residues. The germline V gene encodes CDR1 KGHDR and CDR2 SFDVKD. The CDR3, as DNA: TGTGCCACCAGTGGGCCCCTAGGAAGAGCTTTCTTT. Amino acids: CATSGPLGRAFF.

The CDR3 protein is CSVEADSSYEQYF. The CDR3 DNA is TGCAGCGTTGAAGCGGACAGCTCCTACGAGCAGTACTTC. V usage is TRBV29-1 and J usage is TRBJ2-7, with D perhaps matching TRBD1 (6 bases). CDR1 and CDR2 from the germline V gene are SQVTM and ANQGSEA. The CDR3 length is 13 residues. Trimming pared 1 base from V and 0 bases from J, leaving 7 bases between.

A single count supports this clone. CDR3 sequence reads: CASSLESGDTTDTQYF. The CDR3 DNA reads TGCGCCAGCAGCTTAGAAAGCGGGGATACCACAGATACGCAGTATTTT. V gene TRBV5-1 combines with J gene TRBJ2-3; TRBD2 aligns across 7 bases. Germline lookup yields CDR1 SGHRS and CDR2 YFSETQ. This CDR3 region has 16 residues. V lost 2 bases and J lost 2; bases outside the gene matches: 8.

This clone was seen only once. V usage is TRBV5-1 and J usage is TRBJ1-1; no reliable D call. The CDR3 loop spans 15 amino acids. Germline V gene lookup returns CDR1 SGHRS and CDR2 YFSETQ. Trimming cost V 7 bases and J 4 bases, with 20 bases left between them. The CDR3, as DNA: TGCGCCAGCGACATAGGGCCTGGAGGGAGCACTGAAGCTTTCTTT. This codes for CASDIGPGGSTEAFF.

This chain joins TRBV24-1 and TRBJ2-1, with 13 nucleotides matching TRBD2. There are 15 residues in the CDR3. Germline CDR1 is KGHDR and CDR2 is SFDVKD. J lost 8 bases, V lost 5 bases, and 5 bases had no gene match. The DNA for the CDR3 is TGTGCCACCAGTGCCACTAGCGGGAGGGTCCATGAGCAGTTCTTC. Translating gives CATSATSGRVHEQFF.

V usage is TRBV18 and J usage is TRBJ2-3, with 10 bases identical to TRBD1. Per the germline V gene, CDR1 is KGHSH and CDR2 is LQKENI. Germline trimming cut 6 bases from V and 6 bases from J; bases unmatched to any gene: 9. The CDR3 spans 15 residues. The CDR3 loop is CASSPGQGIVDTQYF. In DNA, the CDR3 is TGTGCCAGCTCCCCGGGACAGGGGATCGTGGATACGCAGTATTTT.

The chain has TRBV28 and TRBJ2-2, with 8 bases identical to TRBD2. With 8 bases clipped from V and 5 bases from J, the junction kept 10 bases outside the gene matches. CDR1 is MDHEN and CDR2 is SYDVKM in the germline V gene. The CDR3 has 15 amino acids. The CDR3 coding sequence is TGTGCCAGCTCAAGGGTGTCTAGCGGGACCGGGGAGCTGTTTTTT. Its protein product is CASSRVSSGTGELFF.